This T cell receptor beta chain emerged from a study of blood T cells in healthy people across ages. The CDR3 loop spans 18 amino acids. Trimming shortened V by 6 bases and J by 0 bases, and 21 bases separated the two germline ends. This clonotype was counted only a few times. PCR was performed a second time for roughly 7 to 11 cycles using a sample-barcoded 5' primer and a J-beta primer mix. TCRdb processed the 5' RACE reads anew with MiXCR; each CDR3 protein has one entry. The profile shows around 1,000,000 distinct CDR3 sequences, about 25% of them singletons. The same specimen was also included in a second study, on T cells of mothers and their children. In that study: When mothers and children were related, their normalized repertoire overlap, which was always slightly higher, did not differ significantly from that of unrelated pairs.

The chain employs TRBV12-3 or TRBV12-4 and TRBJ1-3; possible D gene TRBD1, 5 bases. This TCR derives from a girl aged 2 to 9 in good health. Source material: blood. This chain's CDR3 is CASSVYGDLGDSGNTIYF. The CDR3 DNA sequence: TGTGCCAGCAGCGTTTACGGGGACCTAGGTGACTCTGGAAACACCATATATTTT.